This T cell receptor (beta chain) was sequenced for a study of shared clonotypes between healthy human individuals. About the research overall: Every donor yielded three CD4 naive, three CD4 memory, two CD8 naive and one CD8 memory plate. General study findings and limits: Clonotypes shared by all four sorted-subset donors had higher generation probabilities than non-shared clonotypes.

This CDR3 comprises 16 residues. CDR1 is MGHRA and CDR2 is YSYEKL in the germline V gene. V shed 1 base and J 7 bases; nucleotides not matched to a gene: 9. TCRdb's table, derived via immunoSEQ multiplex PCR, lists solely in-frame clones and lacks some. The data contain roughly 640,000 clones, less than 85% of them seen just once; the ten biggest clones take up over 1.5%. In regard to this clone: Antigen: not known.

Sample: memory CD4+ T cells sorted from blood. The subset here: CD45RA-negative fraction. The chain couples TRBV4-1 to TRBJ2-2; 7 nucleotides agree with TRBD1. The TCR sequence derives from a woman aged 30 to 39 in good health. As DNA, the CDR3 is TGCGCCAGCAGCCAAGTTGCCAGGGGGAGCATCGGGGAGCTGTTTTTT. It encodes CASSQVARGSIGELFF.